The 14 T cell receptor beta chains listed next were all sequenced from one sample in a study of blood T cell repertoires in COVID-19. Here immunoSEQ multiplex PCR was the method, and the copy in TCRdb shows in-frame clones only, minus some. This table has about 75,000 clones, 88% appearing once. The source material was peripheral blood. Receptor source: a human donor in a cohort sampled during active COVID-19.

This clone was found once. CDR3 nucleotide sequence: TGTGCCAGCACCGGGACAGGGAGGAACACCATATATTTT. Translating it yields CASTGTGRNTIYF. V usage is TRBV6-5 and J usage is TRBJ1-3; 9 bases are shared with TRBD1. Germline V gene sequence: CDR1 MNHEY, CDR2 SVGAGI. This CDR3 contains 13 residues. The V and J ends lost 7 bases and 7 bases, in that order; junction bases with no gene match: 5.

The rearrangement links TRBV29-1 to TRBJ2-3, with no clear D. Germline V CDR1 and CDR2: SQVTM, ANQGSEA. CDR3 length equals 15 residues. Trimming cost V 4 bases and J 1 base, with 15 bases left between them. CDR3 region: CSVAPPYPRTDTQYF. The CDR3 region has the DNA TGCAGCGTTGCCCCTCCCTACCCCCGCACAGATACGCAGTATTTT.

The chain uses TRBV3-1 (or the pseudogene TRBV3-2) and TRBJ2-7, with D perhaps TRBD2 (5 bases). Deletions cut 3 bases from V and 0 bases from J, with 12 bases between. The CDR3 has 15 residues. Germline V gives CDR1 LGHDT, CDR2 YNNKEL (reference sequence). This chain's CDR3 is CASSHLGGFSYEQYF. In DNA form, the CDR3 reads TGTGCCAGCAGCCACCTAGGCGGGTTCTCCTACGAGCAGTACTTC.

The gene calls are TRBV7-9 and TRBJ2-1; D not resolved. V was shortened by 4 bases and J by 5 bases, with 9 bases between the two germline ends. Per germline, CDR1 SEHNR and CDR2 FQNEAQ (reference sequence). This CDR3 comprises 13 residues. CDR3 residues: CASSSENDNEQFF. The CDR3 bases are TGTGCCAGCAGCTCCGAGAACGACAATGAGCAGTTCTTC.

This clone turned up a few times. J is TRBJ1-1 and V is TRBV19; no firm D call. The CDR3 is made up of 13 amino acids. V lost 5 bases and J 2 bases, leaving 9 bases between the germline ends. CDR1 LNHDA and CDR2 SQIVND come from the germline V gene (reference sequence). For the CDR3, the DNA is TGTGCCAGTAGTTGGCAGTCTAACACTGAAGCTTTCTTT. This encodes CASSWQSNTEAFF.

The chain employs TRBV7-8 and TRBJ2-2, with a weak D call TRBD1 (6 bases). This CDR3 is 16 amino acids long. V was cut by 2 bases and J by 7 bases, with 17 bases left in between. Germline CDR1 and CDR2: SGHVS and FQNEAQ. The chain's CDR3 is CASSLLSTGLGGELFF. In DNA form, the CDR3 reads TGTGCCAGCAGCTTATTAAGCACAGGGTTAGGCGGGGAGCTGTTTTTT.

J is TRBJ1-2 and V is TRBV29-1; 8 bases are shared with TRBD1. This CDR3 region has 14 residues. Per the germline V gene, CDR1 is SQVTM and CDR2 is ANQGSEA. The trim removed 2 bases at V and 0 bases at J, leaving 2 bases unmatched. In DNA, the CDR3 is TGCAGCGTTGAAACAGGGGGGCCTAACTATGGCTACACCTTC. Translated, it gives CSVETGGPNYGYTF.

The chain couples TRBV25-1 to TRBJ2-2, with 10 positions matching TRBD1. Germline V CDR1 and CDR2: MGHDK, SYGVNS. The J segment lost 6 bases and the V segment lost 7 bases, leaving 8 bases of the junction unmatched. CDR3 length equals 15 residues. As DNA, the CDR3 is TGTGCCAGCAACAAAGGCGGGACAGGGGCCGGGGAGCTGTTTTTT. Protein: CASNKGGTGAGELFF. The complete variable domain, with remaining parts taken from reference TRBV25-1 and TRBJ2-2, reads EADIYQTPRYLVIGTGKKITLECSQTMGHDKMYWYQQDPGMELHLIHYSYGVNSTEKGDLSSESTVSRIRTEHFPLTLESARPSHTSQYLCASNKGGTGAGELFFGEGSRLTVL.

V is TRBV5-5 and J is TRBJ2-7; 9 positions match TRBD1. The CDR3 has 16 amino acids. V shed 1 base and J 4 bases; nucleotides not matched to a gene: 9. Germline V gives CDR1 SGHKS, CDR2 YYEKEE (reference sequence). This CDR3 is CASSLPLGTGYYEQYF. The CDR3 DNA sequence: TGTGCCAGCAGCTTGCCCTTAGGGACAGGGTATTACGAGCAGTACTTC.

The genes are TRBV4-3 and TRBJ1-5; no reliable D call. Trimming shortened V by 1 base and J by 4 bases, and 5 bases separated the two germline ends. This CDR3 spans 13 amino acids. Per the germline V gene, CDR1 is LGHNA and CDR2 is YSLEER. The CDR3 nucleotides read TGCGCCAGCAGCCAAGGGAGGAATCAGCCCCAGCATTTT. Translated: CASSQGRNQPQHF.

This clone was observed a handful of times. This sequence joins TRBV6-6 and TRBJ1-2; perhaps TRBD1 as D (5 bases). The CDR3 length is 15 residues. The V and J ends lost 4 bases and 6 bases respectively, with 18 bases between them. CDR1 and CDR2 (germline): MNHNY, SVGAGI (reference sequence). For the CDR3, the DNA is TGTGCCAGCAGTTCGGCTACAGGATTCTCGGATGGCTACACCTTC. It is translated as CASSSATGFSDGYTF.

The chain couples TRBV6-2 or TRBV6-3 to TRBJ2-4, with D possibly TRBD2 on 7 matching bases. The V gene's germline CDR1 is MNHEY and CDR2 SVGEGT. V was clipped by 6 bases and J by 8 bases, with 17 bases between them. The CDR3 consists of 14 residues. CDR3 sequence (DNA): TGTGCCAGCAGCCCCAAGGGGGAGGGTGACATTCAGTACTTC. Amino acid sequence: CASSPKGEGDIQYF.

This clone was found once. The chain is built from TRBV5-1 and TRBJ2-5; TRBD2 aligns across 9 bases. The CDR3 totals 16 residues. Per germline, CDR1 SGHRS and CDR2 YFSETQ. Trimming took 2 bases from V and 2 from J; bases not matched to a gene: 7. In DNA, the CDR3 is TGCGCCAGCAGCTTAGGTAGCGGGAGTTATCAAGAGACCCAGTACTTC. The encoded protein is CASSLGSGSYQETQYF.

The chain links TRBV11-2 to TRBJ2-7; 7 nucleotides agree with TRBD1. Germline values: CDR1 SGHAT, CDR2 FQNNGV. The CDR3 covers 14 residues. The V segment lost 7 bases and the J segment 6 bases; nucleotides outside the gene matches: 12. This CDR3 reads CASTQGVRTGEQYF. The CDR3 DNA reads TGTGCCAGCACCCAGGGGGTACGGACGGGCGAGCAGTACTTC. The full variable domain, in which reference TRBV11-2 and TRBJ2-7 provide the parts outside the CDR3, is EAGVAQSPRYKIIEKRQSVAFWCNPISGHATLYWYQQILGQGPKLLIQFQNNGVVDDSQLPKDRFSAERLKGVDSTLKIQPAKLEDSAVYLCASTQGVRTGEQYFGPGTRLTVT.